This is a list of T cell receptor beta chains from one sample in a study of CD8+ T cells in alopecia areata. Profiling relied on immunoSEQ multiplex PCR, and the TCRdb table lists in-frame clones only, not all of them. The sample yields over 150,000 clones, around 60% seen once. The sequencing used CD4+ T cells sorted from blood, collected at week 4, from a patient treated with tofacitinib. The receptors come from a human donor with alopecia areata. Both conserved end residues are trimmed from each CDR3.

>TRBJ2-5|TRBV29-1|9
SANTRETQY
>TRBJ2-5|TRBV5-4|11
ASSSRTEETQY
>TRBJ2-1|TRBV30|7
AWGREQF
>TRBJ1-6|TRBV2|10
ASSEVGQGEH
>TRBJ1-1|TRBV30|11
AWSVGQGAKAF
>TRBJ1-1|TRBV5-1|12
ASSLAQGRTEAF
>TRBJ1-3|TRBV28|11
ASSRTDENTIY
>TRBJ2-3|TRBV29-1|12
SVEFPPGSDTQY
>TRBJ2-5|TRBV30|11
AWSSRLGETQY
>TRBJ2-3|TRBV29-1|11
SVERQGTDTQY
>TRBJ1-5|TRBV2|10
ASSSSRQPQH
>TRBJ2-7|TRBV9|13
ASSARQGSSYEQY
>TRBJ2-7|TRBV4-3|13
ASSHRLAGAYEQY
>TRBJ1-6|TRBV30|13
AWSVGQGPWSPLH
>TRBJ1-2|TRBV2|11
ASSEWQNYGYT
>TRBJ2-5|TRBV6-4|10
ASRRGPETQY
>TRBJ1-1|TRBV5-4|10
ASSFGDGEAF
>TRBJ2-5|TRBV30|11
AYGRQNQETQY
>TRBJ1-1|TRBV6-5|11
ASSYRGTTEAF
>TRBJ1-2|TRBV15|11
ATSRDPSYGYT
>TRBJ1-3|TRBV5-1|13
ASSLGVRSGNTIY
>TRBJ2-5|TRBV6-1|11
AGASGGEETQY
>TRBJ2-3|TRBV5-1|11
ASSLASTDTQY
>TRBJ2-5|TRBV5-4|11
ASSLQGQETQY
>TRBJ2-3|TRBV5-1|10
ASSLGADTQY
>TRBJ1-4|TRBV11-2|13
ASSLRGLNNEKLF
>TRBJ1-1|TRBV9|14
ASSLTRDRTNTEAF
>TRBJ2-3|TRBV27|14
ASSLNRRSSTDTQY
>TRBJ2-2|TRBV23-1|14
ASSQSRDSYTGELF
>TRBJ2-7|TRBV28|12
ASSGTGVSYEQY
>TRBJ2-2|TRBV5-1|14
ASSPAGLDNTGELF
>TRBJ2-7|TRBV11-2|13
ASSFPGLGFYEQY
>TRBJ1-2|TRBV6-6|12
AGSKGRGLKGYT
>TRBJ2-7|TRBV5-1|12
ASSTSPTSYEQY
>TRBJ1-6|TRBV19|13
ASSQIDRGNSPLH
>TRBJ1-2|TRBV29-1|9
STGTVYGYT
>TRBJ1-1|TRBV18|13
ASSPVRGQSTEAF
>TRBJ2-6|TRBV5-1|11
ASSYGQGNVLT
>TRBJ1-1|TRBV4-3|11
ASSLDRNTEAF
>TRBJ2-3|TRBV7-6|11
ASSPGSTDTQY
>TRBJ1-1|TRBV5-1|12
ASSLASVNTEAF
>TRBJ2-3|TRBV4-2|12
ASSQEVRPDTQY
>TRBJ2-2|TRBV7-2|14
ASSPKTGFNTGELF
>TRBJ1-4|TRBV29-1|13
SVELGQGTNEKLF
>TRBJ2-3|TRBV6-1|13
ASSEWPRGTDTQY